One and the same sample provided the 32 T cell receptor beta chains below, sequenced in a study of blood T cell repertoires in COVID-19. The method was immunoSEQ multiplex PCR; TCRdb's version includes in-frame clones alone and lacks a portion of them. The table lists about 110,000 clones, more than 80% of them singletons, with about 8.1% in the top ten. The sequencing sample was made of peripheral blood. All receptors derive from a woman aged 40 to 50 with acute or convalescent COVID-19.

This chain links TRBV9 with TRBJ2-7; 8 bases match TRBD1. The V and J ends lost 4 bases and 3 bases, in that order; junction bases with no gene match: 9. There are 15 residues in the CDR3. CDR1 SGDLS and CDR2 YYNGEE come from the germline V gene. The CDR3 loop reads CASSSPDRAGYEQYF. In nucleotides, the CDR3 is TGTGCCAGCAGCTCCCCGGACAGGGCTGGCTACGAGCAGTACTTC. Using reference TRBV9 and TRBJ2-7 for the parts outside the CDR3, the full variable domain is DSGVTQTPKHLITATGQRVTLRCSPRSGDLSVYWYQQSLDQGLQFLIQYYNGEERAKGNILERFSAQQFPDLHSELNLSSLELGDSALYFCASSSPDRAGYEQYFGPGTRLTVT.

J is TRBJ2-2 and V is TRBV10-2; a possible D gene is TRBD2 (5 bases). The germline V and J ends were trimmed by 4 bases and 5 bases, with 8 bases remaining between them. The CDR3 runs to 13 residues. Germline V lookup: CDR1 WSHSY, CDR2 SAAADI. CDR3 residues: CASSGTGTGELFF. CDR3 DNA: TGCGCCAGCAGTGGGACGGGGACCGGGGAGCTGTTTTTT.

The chain couples TRBV5-1 to TRBJ1-6, with a tentative D call TRBD1 (5 bases). Per the germline V gene, CDR1 is SGHRS and CDR2 is YFSETQ. The length of the CDR3 is 14 residues. The germline V and J ends were trimmed by 1 base and 8 bases, with 10 bases remaining between them. CDR3 nucleotides: TGCGCCAGCAGCTTGCAGGGTTCGGATTCACCCCTCCACTTT. Protein sequence: CASSLQGSDSPLHF.

V and J are TRBV12-3 or TRBV12-4 and TRBJ1-2; tentative D call: TRBD1 (6 bases). Trimming pared 6 bases from V and 4 bases from J, leaving 12 bases between. This CDR3 is 13 amino acids long. The CDR3 loop reads CASSPRGPYGYTF. CDR3 sequence (DNA): TGTGCCAGCAGCCCCAGGGGACCCTATGGCTACACCTTC.

The rearrangement joins TRBV6-5 to TRBJ1-1; tentatively, D is TRBD1 (5 bases). Trimming left V 0 bases short and J 0 bases short, with 8 bases between. The length of the CDR3 is 15 residues. Germline V lookup: CDR1 MNHEY, CDR2 SVGAGI. CDR3: CASSYSAGMNTEAFF. In nucleotides, the CDR3 is TGTGCCAGCAGTTACTCTGCAGGGATGAACACTGAAGCTTTCTTT.

This chain uses TRBV6-4 with TRBJ1-2; perhaps TRBD1 as D (5 bases). Germline V gene data show CDR1 as MRHNA and CDR2 as SNTAGT. Deletions cut 8 bases from V and 6 bases from J, with 19 bases between. The CDR3 is made up of 14 amino acids. In nucleotides, the CDR3 is TGTGCCAGCCCCTCCTCGGGGGATCAGGATGGCTACACCTTC. Its protein product is CASPSSGDQDGYTF.

The chain has TRBV29-1 and TRBJ1-1; 10 bases agree with TRBD1. In germline, CDR1 is SQVTM, CDR2 ANQGSEA. The CDR3 is 14 amino acids. J lost 4 bases, V lost 7 bases, and 9 bases had no gene match. CDR3 sequence (DNA): TGCAGCGCGGGACAGGGGTTGGGGGGCACTGAAGCTTTCTTT. It codes for CSAGQGLGGTEAFF. Variable domain in full (rest from reference TRBV29-1 and TRBJ1-1): SAVISQKPSRDICQRGTSLTIQCQVDSQVTMMFWYRQQPGQSLTLIATANQGSEATYESGFVIDKFPISRPNLTFSTLTVSNMSPEDSSIYLCSAGQGLGGTEAFFGQGTRLTVV.

V usage is TRBV6-5 and J usage is TRBJ1-1; no clear D. This CDR3 spans 11 amino acids. CDR1 is MNHEY and CDR2 is SVGAGI in the germline V gene. The germline V and J ends were trimmed by 10 bases and 5 bases, with 11 bases remaining between them. This CDR3 reads CATLQVTEAFF. DNA of the CDR3: TGTGCCACCCTTCAGGTAACTGAAGCTTTCTTT.

This chain connects TRBV28 to TRBJ2-7, with 9 bases identical to TRBD2. Germline values: CDR1 MDHEN, CDR2 SYDVKM. The CDR3 is 14 residues long. V lost 5 bases and J lost 9; bases outside the gene matches: 11. As DNA, the CDR3 is TGTGCCAGCAGTACCGCGGGGGGGCCGCTCGGGCAGTACTTC. Amino acid sequence: CASSTAGGPLGQYF. Using reference TRBV28 and TRBJ2-7 for the parts outside the CDR3, the full variable domain is DVKVTQSSRYLVKRTGEKVFLECVQDMDHENMFWYRQDPGLGLRLIYFSYDVKMKEKGDIPEGYSVSREKKERFSLILESASTNQTSMYLCASSTAGGPLGQYFGPGTRLTVT.

DNA of the CDR3: TGCGCCAGCAGGTTTGTGACAGGGGACTTTGGCTACACCTTC. Translation: CASRFVTGDFGYTF. The chain recombines TRBV5-1 with TRBJ1-2, with TRBD1 identical over 8 bases. The CDR3 runs 14 residues. V lost 5 bases and J lost 7; bases outside the gene matches: 10. Germline CDR1 is SGHRS and CDR2 is YFSETQ.

The V call is TRBV5-5, the J call TRBJ2-7; a weak D match, TRBD1 (6 bases). Germline CDR1 reads SGHKS; CDR2 reads YYEKEE (reference sequence). The CDR3 loop spans 13 amino acids. Trimming left V 6 bases short and J 4 bases short, with 14 bases between. The DNA of the CDR3 is TGTGCCAGCACCCGGGACACTTATTACGAGCAGTACTTC. It yields the protein CASTRDTYYEQYF.

This chain links TRBV7-9 with TRBJ1-1, with D possibly matching TRBD1 (6 bases). The germline CDR1 and CDR2 sequences are SEHNR and FQNEAQ (reference sequence). Trimming shortened V by 4 bases and J by 2 bases, and 11 bases separated the two germline ends. CDR3 size: 14 residues. The chain's CDR3 is CASSYWTDNTEAFF. CDR3 sequence (DNA): TGTGCCAGCAGCTACTGGACAGATAACACTGAAGCTTTCTTT.

The V call is TRBV7-9, the J call TRBJ1-2, with a weak D call TRBD1 (6 bases). CDR1 is SEHNR and CDR2 is FQNEAQ in the germline V gene (reference sequence). The CDR3 extends over 13 amino acids. V gave up 0 bases and J gave up 8 bases, with 10 bases separating them. As DNA, the CDR3 is TGTGCCAGCAGCTTAGCGCCAGGGGTGGGCTACACCTTC. Amino acids: CASSLAPGVGYTF. Based on the CDR3 plus reference TRBV7-9 and TRBJ1-2, the full variable domain is DTGVSQNPRHKITKRGQNVTFRCDPISEHNRLYWYRQTLGQGPEFLTYFQNEAQLEKSRLLSDRFSAERPKGSFSTLEIQRTEQGDSAMYLCASSLAPGVGYTFGSGTRLTVV.

The genes are TRBV27 and TRBJ1-3; 10 nucleotides line up with TRBD1. The CDR3 spans 15 residues. V shed 5 bases, J shed 3 bases, and the junction held 4 bases outside the gene matches. Germline V CDR1 and CDR2: MNHEY, SMNVEV (reference sequence). CDR3 loop: CASSPWTGGGNTIYF. The CDR3 nucleotides read TGTGCCAGCAGTCCCTGGACAGGGGGTGGAAACACCATATATTTT.

The chain couples TRBV20-1 to TRBJ1-1; D is unclear. CDR3 size: 11 residues. Germline values: CDR1 DFQATT, CDR2 SNEGSKA (reference sequence). The V end was cut by 5 bases, the J end by 11 bases, with 15 bases between. The CDR3 region is CSAPDGRWAFF. The CDR3 nucleotides read TGCAGTGCTCCAGACGGGAGGTGGGCTTTCTTT.

This rearrangement joins TRBV12-3 or TRBV12-4 to TRBJ1-5; no clear D. The CDR3 length is 12 residues. V was pared by 7 bases and J by 5 bases, with 9 bases between. CDR3 residues: CASTFSDQPQHF. For the CDR3, the DNA is TGTGCCAGCACCTTCAGCGATCAGCCCCAGCATTTT.

The chain links TRBV3-1 (or the pseudogene TRBV3-2) to TRBJ2-7, with a tentative D call TRBD1 (5 bases). This CDR3 comprises 14 residues. The germline V gene encodes CDR1 LGHDT and CDR2 YNNKEL (reference sequence). V lost 1 base and J lost 2, with 9 bases in between. CDR3 in amino acids: CASSQGLGAYEQYF. CDR3 DNA sequence: TGTGCCAGCAGCCAAGGCCTAGGGGCCTACGAGCAGTACTTC.

This chain links TRBV10-2 with TRBJ1-6, with unresolved D. Germline CDR1 is WSHSY and CDR2 is SAAADI. CDR3 size: 12 residues. The V gene lost 8 bases and the J gene lost 7 bases, with 9 bases spanning the gap. CDR3 nucleotides: TGCGCCAGCCAAGCCGCAAATTCACCCCTCCACTTT. Translation gives CASQAANSPLHF.

A word on this clone: The same CDR3 arises from other DNA sequences in this sample as well. The chain links TRBV6-1 to TRBJ2-7; D unclear. CDR1 is MNHNS, CDR2 SASEGT, per germline. V was clipped by 3 bases and J by 4 bases, with 4 bases between them. The CDR3 is 11 residues long. This CDR3 is CASSDGYEQYF. CDR3 nucleotide sequence: TGTGCCAGCAGTGACGGGTACGAGCAGTACTTC.

The chain recombines TRBV19 with TRBJ2-3, with TRBD2 matching over 7 bases. The J segment lost 6 bases and the V segment lost 4 bases, leaving 4 bases of the junction unmatched. This CDR3 is built from 13 residues. Per germline, CDR1 LNHDA and CDR2 SQIVND (reference sequence). The CDR3: CASSRSGADTQYF. CDR3 in DNA: TGTGCCAGTAGTAGAAGCGGGGCCGATACGCAGTATTTT.

The chain combines TRBV9 with TRBJ1-1; D is uncertain. Trimming stripped 4 bases from V and 5 bases from J, with 18 bases between. CDR3 length: 15 amino acids. The germline V gene has CDR1 SGDLS and CDR2 YYNGEE. The CDR3 DNA reads TGTGCCAGCAGCACCGCCCCGACTGTAGGAACTGAAGCTTTCTTT. This encodes CASSTAPTVGTEAFF.

This chain connects TRBV6-5 to TRBJ1-6; 9 positions agree with TRBD1. Germline CDR1 MNHEY, CDR2 SVGAGI. Germline trimming cut 5 bases from V and 7 bases from J; bases unmatched to any gene: 6. This CDR3 comprises 15 residues. The CDR3 nucleotides are TGTGCCAGCAGTCACCGACAGGGGGACAATTCACCCCTCCACTTT. Protein sequence: CASSHRQGDNSPLHF.

This chain links TRBV5-1 with TRBJ1-2, with D perhaps matching TRBD1 (5 bases). V was cut by 4 bases and J by 2 bases, with 12 bases left in between. This CDR3 has 14 residues. Germline-derived CDR1 and CDR2 are SGHRS and YFSETQ. CDR3 protein: CASSHSGGNYGYTF. The CDR3 bases are TGCGCCAGCAGCCACTCGGGGGGGAACTATGGCTACACCTTC.

The V gene is TRBV29-1, the J gene TRBJ2-3, with D maybe TRBD1 (5 bases). CDR1 is SQVTM, CDR2 ANQGSEA, per germline. This CDR3 spans 12 amino acids. V lost 6 bases and J 0 bases, leaving 7 bases between the germline ends. The chain's CDR3 is CSVYRSTDTQYF. The CDR3 DNA reads TGCAGCGTCTACAGGAGCACAGATACGCAGTATTTT.

The J gene is TRBJ1-2, the V gene TRBV3-1 (or the pseudogene TRBV3-2), with 8 bases lining up with TRBD1. CDR3 length: 14 amino acids. The V gene end was trimmed by 4 bases and the J gene end by 7 bases; junction bases not matched to a gene: 8. The germline CDR1 and CDR2 sequences are LGHDT and YNNKEL (reference sequence). DNA of the CDR3: TGTGCCAGCAGCCTTCGACAGGGGATGGGTGGCTACACCTTC. This codes for CASSLRQGMGGYTF.

This clone was recorded only once. In DNA form, the CDR3 reads TGTGCCAGTATCGACAGGCCCGGGACAGGGGGAAATCAGCCCCAGCATTTT. Translated, it gives CASIDRPGTGGNQPQHF. The J gene is TRBJ1-5, the V gene TRBV19; 11 bases are a match to TRBD1. The CDR3 has 17 residues. The V gene end was trimmed by 7 bases and the J gene end by 4 bases; junction bases not matched to a gene: 12. Germline loops: CDR1 LNHDA, CDR2 SQIVND (reference sequence).

The chain joins TRBV2 to TRBJ2-7, with 7 bases aligning to TRBD2. Germline V gene data show CDR1 as SNHLY and CDR2 as FYNNEI. The length of the CDR3 is 13 residues. V was clipped by 1 base and J by 6 bases; unmatched bases: 3. This CDR3 reads CASSEERGGEQYF. In DNA, the CDR3 is TGTGCCAGCAGTGAAGAGCGGGGTGGCGAGCAGTACTTC. Variable domain in full (rest from reference TRBV2 and TRBJ2-7): EPEVTQTPSHQVTQMGQEVILRCVPISNHLYFYWYRQILGQKVEFLVSFYNNEISEKSEIFDDQFSVERPDGSNFTLKIRSTKLEDSAMYFCASSEERGGEQYFGPGTRLTVT.

The rearrangement joins TRBV4-2 to TRBJ2-3; 13 bases align to TRBD2. The CDR3 has 17 amino acids. Per the germline V gene, CDR1 is LGHNA and CDR2 is YNFKEQ. The V gene end was trimmed by 2 bases and the J gene end by 5 bases; junction bases not matched to a gene: 7. The CDR3 region is CASSQQLAGGLGDTQYF. CDR3 DNA: TGTGCCAGCAGCCAACAACTAGCGGGGGGGCTCGGAGATACGCAGTATTTT.

The gene calls are TRBV6-1 and TRBJ2-1, with 7 bases lining up with TRBD1. The V gene end was trimmed by 2 bases and the J gene end by 7 bases; junction bases not matched to a gene: 8. The germline gives CDR1 MNHNS, CDR2 SASEGT. This CDR3 is 15 amino acids long. DNA for the CDR3: TGTGCCAGCAGTGAATTAGGGGGCTTATGGAATGAGCAGTTCTTC. Residues: CASSELGGLWNEQFF.

The chain joins TRBV18 to TRBJ2-2, with no clear D. Trimming shortened V by 1 base and J by 3 bases, and 12 bases separated the two germline ends. This CDR3 spans 16 amino acids. Per the germline V gene, CDR1 is KGHSH and CDR2 is LQKENI. The CDR3 loop is CASSPRSGVDTGELFF. CDR3 DNA: TGTGCCAGCTCACCACGTTCCGGAGTCGACACCGGGGAGCTGTTTTTT.

This clone was observed a handful of times. The rearrangement uses TRBV3-1 (or the pseudogene TRBV3-2) and TRBJ2-7; 8 bases map to TRBD1. Germline-derived CDR1 and CDR2 are LGHDT and YNNKEL (reference sequence). V shed 3 bases, J shed 9 bases, and the junction held 4 bases outside the gene matches. This CDR3 has 12 residues. CDR3 loop: CASSQSGTGQYF. The DNA for the CDR3 is TGTGCCAGCAGCCAGTCCGGGACAGGGCAGTACTTC.

This clone was counted only a few times. V gene TRBV2 combines with J gene TRBJ1-2; 7 bases fit TRBD1. Looked up from germline, CDR1 is SNHLY and CDR2 is FYNNEI. With 4 bases clipped from V and 0 bases from J, the junction kept 5 bases outside the gene matches. The CDR3 runs 15 residues. In nucleotides, the CDR3 is TGTGCCAGCAGTGTTTATACAGGGGCTAACTATGGCTACACCTTC. Amino acids: CASSVYTGANYGYTF.